This is a list of T cell receptor beta chains from one sample in a study of T cell changes during pregnancy in multiple sclerosis. Assay: immunoSEQ multiplex PCR; the TCRdb copy retains only in-frame clones and omits some. The data contain tens of thousands of clones, 94% of them singletons. Source: peripheral blood, taken in the second trimester of pregnancy. The receptor source for this set is a female donor in good health, enrolled as a control in a pregnancy study. CDR3s include the opening cysteine and the closing phenylalanine or tryptophan. D genes are given only for firm matches. The size entry is marked missing in some rows and otherwise reads once, few, many or a size class.

j_call: TRBJ2-7
v_call: TRBV19
clone_size: NA
d_call: NA
cdr3_nt: TGTGCCAGTAGGCTGGCCTGGGGCGACAGCTCCTACGAGCAGTACTTC
cdr3_aa: CASRLAWGDSSYEQYF

j_call: TRBJ2-7
v_call: TRBV18
clone_size: once
d_call: TRBD1
cdr3_nt: TGTGCCAGCTCAAGGACAGGGGAGGCCTACGAGCAGTACTTC
cdr3_aa: CASSRTGEAYEQYF

j_call: TRBJ1-1
v_call: TRBV7-9
clone_size: NA
d_call: TRBD1
cdr3_nt: TGTGCCAGCAGAGACTCACCCAGGGGGCTGGGGACTGAAGCTTTCTTT
cdr3_aa: CASRDSPRGLGTEAFF

j_call: TRBJ2-1
v_call: TRBV5-1
clone_size: NA
d_call: TRBD1
cdr3_nt: TGCGCCAGCAGCACCCAGACAGGGGATGAGCAGTTCTTC
cdr3_aa: CASSTQTGDEQFF

j_call: TRBJ2-4
v_call: TRBV11-2
clone_size: NA
d_call: TRBD1
cdr3_nt: TGTGCCAGCAGCCGTCTTAAGGACAGGGGGAGGGGAAACATTCAGTACTTC
cdr3_aa: CASSRLKDRGRGNIQYF

j_call: TRBJ2-1
v_call: TRBV7-9
clone_size: NA
d_call: TRBD1
cdr3_nt: TGTGCCAGCAGCCACCGGGACAGGGGGGGCAATGAGCAGTTCTTC
cdr3_aa: CASSHRDRGGNEQFF

j_call: TRBJ2-7
v_call: TRBV7-7
clone_size: NA
d_call: TRBD1
cdr3_nt: TGTGCTAGCAGCTTAGGAGCTTTGGGACAGGGTCTGGACGAGCAGTACTTC
cdr3_aa: CASSLGALGQGLDEQYF

j_call: TRBJ1-4
v_call: TRBV5-6
clone_size: NA
d_call: TRBD1
cdr3_nt: TGTGCCAGCAGCTTCTCCCGGACAGGGGGCGAAAAACTGTTTTTT
cdr3_aa: CASSFSRTGGEKLFF

j_call: TRBJ2-3
v_call: TRBV30
clone_size: NA
d_call: TRBD1
cdr3_nt: TGTGCCTGGAGTGTAGGGACAGGGGACACAGATACGCAGTATTTT
cdr3_aa: CAWSVGTGDTDTQYF

j_call: TRBJ2-3
v_call: TRBV19
clone_size: NA
d_call: TRBD2
cdr3_nt: TGTGCCAGTAGTGCGAGAGCGGGAGTTGGCACAGATACGCAGTATTTT
cdr3_aa: CASSARAGVGTDTQYF

j_call: TRBJ2-5
v_call: TRBV19
clone_size: NA
d_call: NA
cdr3_nt: TGTGCCAGTAGCGCGGCGCCGTACCAAGAGACCCAGTACTTC
cdr3_aa: CASSAAPYQETQYF

j_call: TRBJ1-4
v_call: TRBV7-9
clone_size: NA
d_call: NA
cdr3_nt: TGTGCCAGCAGCACACGGAGGGGTAATGAAAAACTGTTTTTT
cdr3_aa: CASSTRRGNEKLFF

j_call: TRBJ2-7
v_call: TRBV6-5
clone_size: NA
d_call: TRBD2
cdr3_nt: TGTGCCAGCAGTTACCCGGGGTCGGGGGGCGAGCAGTACTTC
cdr3_aa: CASSYPGSGGEQYF

j_call: TRBJ2-6
v_call: TRBV5-1
clone_size: NA
d_call: NA
cdr3_nt: TGCGCCAGCAGCAAGGGGTCTGGGGCCAACGTCCTGACTTTC
cdr3_aa: CASSKGSGANVLTF

j_call: TRBJ2-3
v_call: TRBV5-4
clone_size: once
d_call: NA
cdr3_nt: TGTGCCAGCAGACAGGGACCGGCCACAGATACGCAGTATTTT
cdr3_aa: CASRQGPATDTQYF

j_call: TRBJ2-1
v_call: TRBV28
clone_size: once
d_call: NA
cdr3_nt: TGTGCCAGCATCTCGGGAGCCCCAAATGAGCAGTTCTTC
cdr3_aa: CASISGAPNEQFF

j_call: TRBJ2-7
v_call: TRBV28
clone_size: few
d_call: TRBD2
cdr3_nt: TGTGCCAGCAGCCGGGACTACTACGAGCAGTACTTC
cdr3_aa: CASSRDYYEQYF

j_call: TRBJ2-7
v_call: TRBV2
clone_size: NA
d_call: NA
cdr3_nt: TGTGCCAGCAGCCCGACGAGGGGGGGGAGCGAGCAGTACTTC
cdr3_aa: CASSPTRGGSEQYF

j_call: TRBJ2-7
v_call: TRBV7-2
clone_size: once
d_call: TRBD2
cdr3_nt: TGTGCCAGCAGCGTCCCGCCAGCGGGAGTCTACGAGCAGTACTTC
cdr3_aa: CASSVPPAGVYEQYF

j_call: TRBJ1-5
v_call: TRBV7-8
clone_size: NA
d_call: NA
cdr3_nt: TGTGCCAGCAGCCAGAATGCGGAAATCTGGGAGCCCCAGCATTTT
cdr3_aa: CASSQNAEIWEPQHF

j_call: TRBJ2-7
v_call: TRBV5-1
clone_size: NA
d_call: TRBD2
cdr3_nt: TGCGCCAGCAGCTCTGGGATTGGGGGGACTAGCGGGATATTTTACTACGAGCAGTACTTC
cdr3_aa: CASSSGIGGTSGIFYYEQYF

j_call: TRBJ2-4
v_call: TRBV6-1
clone_size: NA
d_call: NA
cdr3_nt: TGTGCCAGCAGTGAATCAGGGGCGGACAAAAACATTCAGTACTTC
cdr3_aa: CASSESGADKNIQYF

j_call: TRBJ2-1
v_call: TRBV4-2
clone_size: NA
d_call: TRBD2
cdr3_nt: TGTGCCAGCAGCCAAGATGGGACTAGCGCCTACAATGAGCAGTTCTTC
cdr3_aa: CASSQDGTSAYNEQFF

j_call: TRBJ2-1
v_call: TRBV6-5
clone_size: NA
d_call: NA
cdr3_nt: TGTGCCAGCAGCCGGGGGAGCTACAATGAGCAGTTCTTC
cdr3_aa: CASSRGSYNEQFF

j_call: TRBJ1-1
v_call: TRBV19
clone_size: NA
d_call: TRBD1
cdr3_nt: TGTGCCAGTAGTGCCCGACAGGGTTTCGCTGAAGCTTTCTTT
cdr3_aa: CASSARQGFAEAFF

j_call: TRBJ2-7
v_call: TRBV6-5
clone_size: NA
d_call: NA
cdr3_nt: TGTGCCAGCAGCATCAACCTTCAGGGTCCCCACGAGCAGTACTTC
cdr3_aa: CASSINLQGPHEQYF

j_call: TRBJ2-2
v_call: TRBV9
clone_size: NA
d_call: TRBD2
cdr3_nt: TGTGCCAGCAGCGTAGGACTAGCGGGAGACACCGGGGAGCTGTTTTTT
cdr3_aa: CASSVGLAGDTGELFF

j_call: TRBJ1-4
v_call: TRBV5-4
clone_size: NA
d_call: TRBD1
cdr3_nt: TGTGCCAGCAGTCGCGGGACAGGGGATGAAAAACTGTTTTTT
cdr3_aa: CASSRGTGDEKLFF

j_call: TRBJ2-5
v_call: TRBV19
clone_size: NA
d_call: TRBD1
cdr3_nt: TGTGCCAGTAGTCGGACAGGGGGAGAGACCCAGTACTTC
cdr3_aa: CASSRTGGETQYF

j_call: TRBJ1-4
v_call: TRBV19
clone_size: NA
d_call: TRBD1
cdr3_nt: TGTGCCAGTAGGCCACCGGGACAGGGCAATGAAAAACTGTTTTTT
cdr3_aa: CASRPPGQGNEKLFF

j_call: TRBJ2-7
v_call: TRBV27
clone_size: NA
d_call: TRBD2
cdr3_nt: TGTGCCAGCAACCCAACTAGCGGGGCGGCCCCCGAGCAGTACTTC
cdr3_aa: CASNPTSGAAPEQYF

j_call: TRBJ2-1
v_call: TRBV7-9
clone_size: NA
d_call: TRBD2
cdr3_nt: TGTGCCAGCAGCTTAAGCGGGGGGCTCTTCTTC
cdr3_aa: CASSLSGGLFF

j_call: TRBJ2-1
v_call: TRBV11-2
clone_size: NA
d_call: NA
cdr3_nt: TGTGCCAGCAGCTCCCTGGGACTCTCCTACAATGAGCAGTTCTTC
cdr3_aa: CASSSLGLSYNEQFF

j_call: TRBJ1-2
v_call: TRBV6-1
clone_size: NA
d_call: NA
cdr3_nt: TGTGCCAGCAGTGGGTTCCCAGGGAGGGATGGCTACACCTTC
cdr3_aa: CASSGFPGRDGYTF

j_call: TRBJ2-7
v_call: TRBV27
clone_size: NA
d_call: TRBD2
cdr3_nt: TGTGCCAGCAGACCGGGACTACTTTCCTACGAGCAGTACTTC
cdr3_aa: CASRPGLLSYEQYF

j_call: TRBJ2-1
v_call: TRBV28
clone_size: NA
d_call: NA
cdr3_nt: TGTGCCAGCAGTTCCCCTCCTAGCGTTTGGGAGCAGTTCTTC
cdr3_aa: CASSSPPSVWEQFF

j_call: TRBJ2-7
v_call: TRBV14
clone_size: NA
d_call: TRBD2
cdr3_nt: TGTGCCAGCAGCCGGACTAGCGGGAGTTACGAGCAGTACTTC
cdr3_aa: CASSRTSGSYEQYF

j_call: TRBJ2-5
v_call: TRBV4-1
clone_size: once
d_call: NA
cdr3_nt: TGCGCCAGCAGCCAAGTTGGCGGGGCGGAGACCCAGTACTTC
cdr3_aa: CASSQVGGAETQYF

j_call: TRBJ2-1
v_call: TRBV9
clone_size: NA
d_call: TRBD2
cdr3_nt: TGTGCCAGCAGCCACTCGGGAGGCAACTACAATGAGCAGTTCTTC
cdr3_aa: CASSHSGGNYNEQFF

j_call: TRBJ2-3
v_call: TRBV5-6
clone_size: NA
d_call: NA
cdr3_nt: TGTGCCAGCAGCCCGGGGACAGATACGCAGTATTTT
cdr3_aa: CASSPGTDTQYF

j_call: TRBJ2-5
v_call: TRBV15
clone_size: NA
d_call: NA
cdr3_nt: TGTGCCACCAGCAGAGATGACAGCCAAGAGACCCAGTACTTC
cdr3_aa: CATSRDDSQETQYF

j_call: TRBJ2-1
v_call: TRBV2
clone_size: once
d_call: NA
cdr3_nt: TGTGCCAGCAGTGCGGACAGTGAGCAGTTCTTC
cdr3_aa: CASSADSEQFF

j_call: TRBJ2-1
v_call: TRBV11-1
clone_size: NA
d_call: TRBD2
cdr3_nt: TGTGCCAGCGGACGGGTAGCGGGGGCCTACAATGAGCAGTTCTTC
cdr3_aa: CASGRVAGAYNEQFF